This TCR beta chain comes out of a study of cytomegalovirus exposure and HLA in healthy donors. Sequencing was performed with immunoSEQ multiplex PCR; in TCRdb, only in-frame clones are kept and a portion is missing. The sample yields 150,000 to 200,000 clones, 80% to 90% seen once. V trimming: 6 bases; J trimming: 7 bases; junction bases outside the gene matches: 8. The CDR3 runs 13 residues. Germline-derived CDR1 and CDR2 are SNHLY and FYNNEI. This clone was counted only a few times. This clonotype was obtained from a woman younger than 30 in good health and CMV-seronegative. The chain is built from TRBV2 and TRBJ1-2; 7 bases fit TRBD1. Sequenced: PBMCs. The CDR3 DNA follows: TGTGCCAGCAGAGCAAGGGACAGCGGTGGCTACACCTTC. Protein sequence: CASRARDSGGYTF.